Below are 17 T cell receptor beta chains sequenced from a single sample in a study of blood T cell repertoires in COVID-19. Clones were sequenced by immunoSEQ multiplex PCR, and TCRdb holds only the in-frame ones, with some missing. The profile shows roughly 150,000 clones, about nine tenths of them singletons. Sequencing was performed on peripheral blood. These receptor sequences come from a man younger than 35 with COVID-19, enrolled during active disease.

The V and J genes are TRBV28 and TRBJ1-2; D is perhaps TRBD1 (5 bases). CDR1 is MDHEN and CDR2 is SYDVKM in the germline V gene. This CDR3 comprises 12 residues. Trimming removed 5 bases from V and 6 bases from J, with 10 bases in between. CDR3 in amino acids: CASSKGIDGYTF. DNA of the CDR3: TGTGCCAGCAGTAAGGGGATTGATGGCTACACCTTC.

The chain uses TRBV29-1 and TRBJ2-7; the match to TRBD2 covers 10 bases. The length of the CDR3 is 13 residues. CDR1 and CDR2 from the germline V gene are SQVTM and ANQGSEA. CDR3 protein: CSSTTSGTGEQYF. The DNA of the CDR3 is TGCAGTTCCACCACTAGCGGGACAGGCGAGCAGTACTTC.

V is TRBV4-3 and J is TRBJ1-2; tentatively, D is TRBD1 (5 bases). The CDR3 covers 15 residues. Trimming took 0 bases from V and 5 from J, leaving 13 bases between them. CDR1 is LGHNA, CDR2 YSLEER, per germline. The CDR3 bases are TGCGCCAGCAGCCAAGATCAAGGGGAAGATTATGGCTACACCTTC. This translates into CASSQDQGEDYGYTF.

CDR3 sequence: CASSPRGSSGKAYEQYF. The CDR3 DNA reads as TGTGCCAGCAGTCCCCGAGGGTCAAGCGGGAAGGCCTACGAGCAGTACTTC. V usage is TRBV27 and J usage is TRBJ2-7; TRBD2 matches 7 bases. Germline V gene sequence: CDR1 MNHEY, CDR2 SMNVEV (reference sequence). The length of the CDR3 is 17 residues. The trim removed 5 bases at V and 2 bases at J, leaving 15 bases unmatched.

The V call is TRBV6-1, the J call TRBJ2-7; D gene unclear. The CDR3 extends over 12 amino acids. The V end lost 3 bases, the J end lost 4 bases, and 7 bases lay between the germline ends. Germline CDR1 MNHNS, CDR2 SASEGT. The CDR3 sequence: CASSESRYEQYF. The CDR3 bases are TGTGCCAGCAGTGAGAGCCGTTACGAGCAGTACTTC.

This clone came up a few times. At one end, the junction sequence differs from germline, possibly due to a read error. The V and J genes are TRBV6-6 and TRBJ1-4, with 8 nucleotides matching TRBD1. The CDR3 sequence is 16 residues long. Germline V gene data show CDR1 as MNHNY and CDR2 as SVGAGI (reference sequence). The CDR3 nucleotides read TGTGCCAGCAGTTACGGGTCCGGACAGGGAAGTAGCGGCGGGCTTTTT. It codes for CASSYGSGQGSSGGLF.

The chain recombines TRBV7-9 with TRBJ2-1; 11 bases align to TRBD2. The CDR3 has 15 amino acids. The V and J ends lost 5 bases and 9 bases, in that order; junction bases with no gene match: 9. Germline CDR1 SEHNR, CDR2 FQNEAQ (reference sequence). CDR3 in amino acids: CASSKLAGESSEQFF. The CDR3 DNA sequence: TGTGCCAGCAGCAAACTAGCGGGAGAAAGCAGTGAGCAGTTCTTC.

The rearrangement joins TRBV4-3 to TRBJ2-5, with D possibly being TRBD2 (5 bases). V dropped 3 bases and J dropped 1 base, with 9 bases sitting between them. From germline, CDR1 is LGHNA and CDR2 YSLEER. This CDR3 comprises 14 residues. CDR3 sequence: CASSQGVRQETQYF. CDR3 sequence (DNA): TGCGCCAGCAGCCAGGGAGTGCGCCAAGAGACCCAGTACTTC.

The V gene is TRBV25-1, the J gene TRBJ2-7, with D maybe TRBD1 (5 bases). The ends were cut back, 4 bases at V and 5 bases at J, with 15 bases in the middle. The CDR3 length is 14 residues. Germline V gene sequence: CDR1 MGHDK, CDR2 SYGVNS. The CDR3 sequence is CASSGEGRVDEQYF. CDR3 nucleotide sequence: TGTGCCAGCAGTGGCGAAGGCAGGGTGGACGAGCAGTACTTC.

This chain connects TRBV4-3 to TRBJ2-1; weak D call: TRBD1 (6 bases). Germline V gene sequence: CDR1 LGHNA, CDR2 YSLEER. Deletions cut 0 bases from V and 4 bases from J, with 13 bases between. The CDR3 has 16 amino acids. As DNA, the CDR3 is TGCGCCAGCAGCCAAGACACAGGGACCCCTTACAATGAGCAGTTCTTC. Translating it yields CASSQDTGTPYNEQFF.

The chain has TRBV3-1 (or the pseudogene TRBV3-2) and TRBJ2-2; D may be TRBD1 (6 bases). The CDR3 runs to 16 residues. The germline gives CDR1 LGHDT, CDR2 YNNKEL (reference sequence). Trimming removed 1 base at V and 5 bases at J, with 14 bases between. CDR3 in amino acids: CASSQASRGRTGELFF. CDR3 nucleotides: TGTGCCAGCAGCCAAGCTTCCAGGGGCAGGACCGGGGAGCTGTTTTTT.

V is TRBV11-2 and J is TRBJ2-1; the D gene is possibly TRBD2 (6 bases). The germline gives CDR1 SGHAT, CDR2 FQNNGV. The V gene lost 5 bases and the J gene lost 7 bases, with 24 bases spanning the gap. CDR3 length equals 17 residues. The CDR3 DNA follows: TGTGCCAGCAGCGCCCGAGCCGGGGTCAGACGGGGGAATGAGCAGTTCTTC. Its translation is CASSARAGVRRGNEQFF.

This clone was counted between two and nine times. The V gene is TRBV14, the J gene TRBJ1-2; a possible D gene is TRBD1 (6 bases). The CDR3 sequence is 14 residues long. V lost 2 bases to trimming and J lost 4 bases, with 11 bases between them. Germline assignment: CDR1 SGHDN and CDR2 FVKESK. CDR3 nucleotide sequence: TGTGCCAGCAGCCAAACAGGGATGGGCTATGGCTACACCTTC. Its protein is CASSQTGMGYGYTF. The variable domain in full, with the rest retrieved from reference TRBV14 and TRBJ1-2, is EAGVTQFPSHSVIEKGQTVTLRCDPISGHDNLYWYRRVMGKEIKFLLHFVKESKQDESGMPNNRFLAERTGGTYSTLKVQPAELEDSGVYFCASSQTGMGYGYTFGSGTRLTVV.

The V and J genes are TRBV2 and TRBJ2-7; maybe TRBD1 (5 bases). V lost 3 bases to trimming and J lost 3 bases, with 9 bases between them. CDR3 length equals 13 residues. Germline V gene data show CDR1 as SNHLY and CDR2 as FYNNEI. The CDR3 DNA reads as TGTGCCAGCAGTGAGATTCAGGGCTACGAGCAGTACTTC. This encodes CASSEIQGYEQYF. The full variable domain, completed using reference TRBV2 and TRBJ2-7, is EPEVTQTPSHQVTQMGQEVILRCVPISNHLYFYWYRQILGQKVEFLVSFYNNEISEKSEIFDDQFSVERPDGSNFTLKIRSTKLEDSAMYFCASSEIQGYEQYFGPGTRLTVT.

The CDR3 nucleotides are TGTGCCAGCAGCTTCGGACAGAGCAATGAGCAGTTCTTC. Amino acid sequence: CASSFGQSNEQFF. The chain joins TRBV9 to TRBJ2-1; D is possibly TRBD1 (6 bases). The germline gives CDR1 SGDLS, CDR2 YYNGEE. The CDR3 length is 13 residues. The V and J ends lost 4 bases and 6 bases respectively, with 11 bases between them.

The chain uses TRBV5-1 and TRBJ1-1; TRBD1 aligns across 8 bases. Germline CDR1 is SGHRS and CDR2 is YFSETQ. V trimming: 3 bases; J trimming: 2 bases; junction bases outside the gene matches: 6. This CDR3 comprises 15 residues. The CDR3 nucleotides are TGCGCCAGCAGCTCGGAACAGGGGGTAAACACTGAAGCTTTCTTT. This codes for CASSSEQGVNTEAFF.

This rearrangement joins TRBV19 to TRBJ2-5, with 7 bases matching TRBD2. The CDR3 is 15 residues long. Germline CDR1 LNHDA, CDR2 SQIVND (reference sequence). The junction had 11 bases not matched to a gene; V was cut back by 6 bases and J by 4 bases. The CDR3 spells CASRHSGGSLETQYF. The CDR3, as DNA: TGTGCCAGTAGACACTCGGGCGGGAGCTTAGAGACCCAGTACTTC.